The source of this T cell receptor (beta chain) is a study of T cells in Graves' hyperthyroidism and ophthalmopathy. RNA transcripts were the template for amplifying TCR beta CDR3 regions. An initial round of RT-PCR targeting the TCR CDR3 relied on the HTBI primer set. TCRdb reprocessed the multiplex PCR reads with MiXCR, giving one entry per CDR3 protein. Of about 420,000 distinct CDR3 sequences listed, roughly an eighth are singletons. This clonotype was picked up many times. The antigen remains unidentified. Study-wide results and limits: Blood samples included most of the expanded thyroid clonotypes exceeding 0.001.

This clonotype was obtained from a woman younger than 35 with Graves' hyperthyroidism. Sequencing input: blood.

The chain's CDR3 is CATRLAGPYEQYF. The CDR3 region has the DNA TGTGCCACCAGACTAGCGGGCCCCTACGAGCAGTACTTC. The chain carries TRBV10-3 and TRBJ2-7, with 10 positions matching TRBD2. The CDR3 covers 13 residues. J gave up 2 bases and V 10 bases, and 5 bases lay outside the gene matches. Per germline, CDR1 ENHRY and CDR2 SYGVKD.